Sequencing of this TCR beta chain was carried out in a study of molecular identifiers for immune sequencing clone quantification. Findings of the study overall: In naive cells, clones above 20 RNA copies held under 1% of molecules, whereas in effector cells they held over 99%. Among about 1 million naive cells, as was reported, spiked Jurkat TCR RNA from one cell was detectable.

CDR3 length equals 15 residues. V was pared by 3 bases and J by 6 bases, with 5 bases of the junction left unmatched. With respect to this clonotype: Antigen specificity is unknown.

Bulk TCR library preparation followed previously described methods with listed TCR primers. One entry per CDR3 protein results from TCRdb running MiXCR on the PCR reads. The repertoire consists of about 510,000 distinct CDR3 sequences, with about 20% occurring once and the leading ten covering 0.84%. The sequence derives from a human donor in good health. Some libraries in this study had Jurkat cell RNA spiked in. Specimen: naive CD8+ T cells from blood, with Jurkat cell RNA spiked in. Subset indicated: FACS-sorted CD8+CD4-CCR7+CD45RA+ naive T cells. The rearrangement links TRBV12-3 or TRBV12-4 to TRBJ2-2; the match to TRBD2 covers 9 bases. CDR3 DNA: TGTGCCAGCAGTTTGACTAGCGGTCCGCCCGGGGAGCTGTTTTTT. This encodes CASSLTSGPPGELFF.